One T cell receptor (beta chain) is described in this entry. Amplification targeted TCR beta CDR3 regions from RNA transcripts. HTBI primers were used for first-round RT-PCR of the TCR CDR3. TCRdb reanalysed the multiplex PCR reads using MiXCR and keeps one entry per CDR3 protein. This sample yields under 700,000 distinct CDR3 sequences, of which 15% to 20% are seen a single time; about 20% belongs to the top ten. Trimming removed 5 bases at V and 6 bases at J, with 5 bases between. CDR3 length: 11 residues. This record belongs to a study of T cells in Graves' hyperthyroidism and ophthalmopathy. Exclusions: uncontrolled infection, other autoimmune disease, pregnancy, lactation. About 10 ml of fresh peripheral blood supplied the PBMCs.

The rearrangement links TRBV12-3 or TRBV12-4 to TRBJ2-1; D remains unclear. Material for sequencing was blood. The sequence came from a woman between 18 and 29 years old with Graves' hyperthyroidism. DNA for the CDR3: TGTGCCAGCAGTCACCCCAATGAGCAGTTCTTC. Protein product: CASSHPNEQFF.